This T cell receptor beta chain was sequenced in a study of shared clonotypes between healthy human individuals. Broader study findings: Naive CD4 clonotype sharing across a few donors was 4% to 5%.

Assay runs were performed at deep level. The data were produced by immunoSEQ multiplex PCR, yet TCRdb's version contains in-frame clones alone and is incomplete. The sample contains roughly 320,000 clones, more than 75% of which appear only once. On this clone: Its matching antigen is unknown.

Healthy and HIV-negative, the adult donors had no recent acute infections or vaccinations. In CD8 memory, CD45RO+ cells were put together with CCR7-negative CD45RA+ TemRA cells. The CDR3 runs to 16 residues. CDR1 is MNHNY and CDR2 is SVGAGI in the germline V gene (reference sequence). V shed 4 bases, J shed 2 bases, and the junction held 10 bases outside the gene matches. The sequencing sample was made of memory CD8+ T cells sorted from blood. Subset given: CD45RO+ cells pooled with CCR7-negative TemRA cells. The clonotype comes from a man between 18 and 29 years old in good health. J is TRBJ2-7 and V is TRBV6-6; TRBD1 aligns across 8 bases. The CDR3 protein is CASSSPDRVSAYEQYF. The CDR3 DNA reads TGTGCCAGCAGTTCCCCGGACAGGGTATCTGCCTACGAGCAGTACTTC.